Listed here are 32 T cell receptor beta chains from one sample, sequenced in a study of blood T cell repertoires in COVID-19. Measured with immunoSEQ multiplex PCR; TCRdb has only the in-frame clones, and not every one. The sample carries some 90,000 clones, approximately 86% recorded once. The sequenced material came from peripheral blood. The receptors were sampled from an elderly woman with acute or convalescent COVID-19.

This chain uses TRBV2 with TRBJ1-1, with D tentatively TRBD1 (6 bases). Trimming removed 5 bases from V and 1 base from J, with 8 bases in between. CDR3 size: 13 residues. Germline V gives CDR1 SNHLY, CDR2 FYNNEI. This chain's CDR3 is CASSSTGNTEAFF. In DNA form, the CDR3 reads TGTGCCAGCAGTTCGACAGGGAACACTGAAGCTTTCTTT.

The table lists this clone with a few counts. The chain links TRBV19 to TRBJ1-6, with D possibly being TRBD1 (6 bases). Germline V gene sequence: CDR1 LNHDA, CDR2 SQIVND (reference sequence). The CDR3 runs 14 residues. Trimming took 5 bases from V and 8 from J, leaving 13 bases between them. The DNA of the CDR3 is TGTGCCAGTAGTCCCCCGACAGGCTATTCACCCCTCCACTTT. It encodes CASSPPTGYSPLHF.

V usage is TRBV21-1 and J usage is TRBJ2-7; TRBD1, as called in the table, went unchecked against the DNA. TRBV21-1 is reported as a pseudogene. This CDR3 contains 15 residues. The CDR3 is CASSPGQGLSYEQYF. In DNA, the CDR3 is TGTGCCAGCAGCCCGGGACAGGGGTTATCCTACGAGCAGTACTTC.

The chain employs TRBV7-2 and TRBJ1-2; possibly TRBD1 for D (5 bases). V was shortened by 4 bases and J by 0 bases, with 18 bases between the two germline ends. This CDR3 contains 17 residues. The germline gives CDR1 SGHTA, CDR2 FQGNSA. This CDR3 is CASSSSMGREANYGYTF. The CDR3, as DNA: TGTGCCAGCAGCTCGTCGATGGGCAGGGAAGCTAACTATGGCTACACCTTC. The entire variable domain, with the rest obtained from reference TRBV7-2 and TRBJ1-2, is as follows: GAGVSQSPSNKVTEKGKDVELRCDPISGHTALYWYRQSLGQGLEFLIYFQGNSAPDKSGLPSDRFSAERTGGSVSTLTIQRTQQEDSAVYLCASSSSMGREANYGYTFGSGTRLTVV.

The CDR3 region has the DNA TGTGCCAGCAGCTTAGGATTAGCGGGGGGTCAAGAGACCCAGTACTTC. Amino acid sequence: CASSLGLAGGQETQYF. V usage is TRBV7-2 and J usage is TRBJ2-5, with 10 bases identical to TRBD2. The CDR3 totals 16 residues. V shed 1 base, J shed 2 bases, and the junction held 4 bases outside the gene matches. CDR1 and CDR2 from the germline V gene are SGHTA and FQGNSA.

The CDR3 sequence: CASSLVPMGRGVYNEQFF. CDR3 bases: TGTGCCAGCAGCTTAGTCCCCATGGGGCGGGGGGTTTACAATGAGCAGTTCTTC. This chain uses TRBV11-2 with TRBJ2-1, with 8 bases fitting TRBD2. Per the germline V gene, CDR1 is SGHAT and CDR2 is FQNNGV. This CDR3 is 18 amino acids long. Trimming at V came to 1 base and at J to 4 bases, leaving 12 bases not matched to a gene.

This clone was seen only once. This rearrangement joins TRBV30 to TRBJ1-2; the D is unclear. Trimming took off 4 bases at V and 1 base at J, with 10 bases between the two ends. CDR3 length: 13 amino acids. The germline V gene encodes CDR1 GTSNPN and CDR2 SVGIG (reference sequence). DNA for the CDR3: TGTGCCTGGACACGTACAGTTAACTATGGCTACACCTTC. This gives the protein CAWTRTVNYGYTF.

The J gene is TRBJ2-2, the V gene TRBV6-6; possible D gene TRBD1, 6 bases. CDR3 length: 15 amino acids. V was trimmed by 5 bases and J by 2 bases, leaving 12 bases between them. From germline, CDR1 is MNHNY and CDR2 SVGAGI (reference sequence). In nucleotides, the CDR3 is TGTGCCAGCAGTGGCCGGACAGCTAACACCGGGGAGCTGTTTTTT. Amino acid sequence: CASSGRTANTGELFF.

V usage is TRBV5-4 and J usage is TRBJ1-5; a weak D match, TRBD1 (5 bases). The CDR3 is 14 residues long. Germline-derived CDR1 and CDR2 are SGHNT and YYREEE (reference sequence). V was clipped by 4 bases and J by 0 bases, with 8 bases between them. DNA for the CDR3: TGTGCCAGCAGCCTCACAGGTAGCAATCAGCCCCAGCATTTT. It encodes CASSLTGSNQPQHF.

CDR3 region: CASSSGGRNTYGYTF. Written as DNA, the CDR3 is TGTGCCAGCAGCTCTGGAGGCAGGAACACCTATGGCTACACCTTC. The genes are TRBV5-4 and TRBJ1-2; D remains unclear. The CDR3 spans 15 residues. Germline assignment: CDR1 SGHNT and CDR2 YYREEE (reference sequence). V was trimmed by 3 bases and J by 4 bases, leaving 16 bases between them.

The chain recombines TRBV15 with TRBJ2-1; 7 bases fit TRBD1. V was pared by 5 bases and J by 4 bases, with 11 bases of the junction left unmatched. The CDR3 sequence is 16 residues long. Germline lookup yields CDR1 LNHNV and CDR2 YYDKDF (reference sequence). The CDR3 coding sequence is TGTGCCACCAGCGATCCGGGACAGAGTCCTTACAATGAGCAGTTCTTC. Protein product: CATSDPGQSPYNEQFF.

This clone showed up just once. The gene calls are TRBV5-8 and TRBJ2-3; tentatively, D is TRBD1 (7 bases). Trimming removed 4 bases at V and 2 bases at J, with 17 bases between. From germline, CDR1 is SGHTS and CDR2 YDEGEE. The CDR3 covers 16 residues. The CDR3 is CASSRAGGLYTDTQYF. The CDR3 region has the DNA TGTGCCAGCAGCCGCGCAGGGGGGCTTTACACAGATACGCAGTATTTT.

The chain links TRBV20-1 to TRBJ1-2; TRBD1 agrees at 8 bases. Germline V gene data show CDR1 as DFQATT and CDR2 as SNEGSKA (reference sequence). This CDR3 is 14 amino acids long. V shed 3 bases and J 10 bases; nucleotides not matched to a gene: 13. CDR3 DNA sequence: TGCAGTGCTAGTTCCAGGGCAGGGGGCAAGGCCTACACCTTC. Its translation is CSASSRAGGKAYTF.

The CDR3 is CATSDGTGGGYTF. The CDR3 DNA is TGTGCCACCAGTGATGGGACAGGGGGTGGCTACACCTTC. The chain couples TRBV24-1 to TRBJ1-2; 11 bases match TRBD1. Germline CDR1 is KGHDR and CDR2 is SFDVKD. CDR3 size: 13 residues. The ends lost 3 bases at V and 7 bases at J; junction bases unmatched: 0.

This chain joins TRBV19 and TRBJ1-2, with a tentative D call TRBD1 (5 bases). The CDR3 runs to 13 residues. The germline V gene has CDR1 LNHDA and CDR2 SQIVND (reference sequence). V dropped 6 bases and J dropped 8 bases, with 16 bases sitting between them. This CDR3 reads CASSAGGARGYTF. For the CDR3, the DNA is TGTGCCAGTAGCGCCGGAGGGGCAAGGGGCTACACCTTC.

The chain uses TRBV9 and TRBJ2-3, with D perhaps TRBD2 (6 bases). Trimming shortened V by 4 bases and J by 4 bases, and 13 bases separated the two germline ends. The CDR3 consists of 14 residues. In germline, CDR1 is SGDLS, CDR2 YYNGEE. The DNA for the CDR3 is TGTGCCAGCAGCTCGGGACTGGGGTCAGATACGCAGTATTTT. Amino acids: CASSSGLGSDTQYF.

This sequence joins TRBV5-5 and TRBJ2-7; TRBD1 agrees at 7 bases. J lost 2 bases, V lost 4 bases, and 6 bases had no gene match. The CDR3 is 14 amino acids. Germline V CDR1 and CDR2: SGHKS, YYEKEE (reference sequence). The CDR3 region is CASSQTGTAYEQYF. The CDR3 DNA is TGTGCCAGCAGCCAGACCGGGACAGCCTACGAGCAGTACTTC.

This sequence joins TRBV6-5 and TRBJ1-4; 8 bases fit TRBD1. The ends lost 2 bases at V and 7 bases at J; junction bases unmatched: 6. The CDR3 is made up of 15 amino acids. Per germline, CDR1 MNHEY and CDR2 SVGAGI. CDR3 amino acids: CASSYSDRGGEKLFF. DNA of the CDR3: TGTGCCAGCAGTTACAGCGACAGGGGTGGTGAAAAACTGTTTTTT.

This clone was seen a handful of times. The rearrangement uses TRBV28 and TRBJ1-1, with D possibly being TRBD1 (6 bases). The ends were cut back, 5 bases at V and 2 bases at J, with 15 bases in the middle. CDR1 and CDR2 from the germline V gene are MDHEN and SYDVKM. This CDR3 is built from 15 residues. DNA for the CDR3: TGTGCCAGCAGTCGTTTGGTAGGGGGAAACACTGAAGCTTTCTTT. This sequence encodes CASSRLVGGNTEAFF.

The chain is built from TRBV19 and TRBJ2-6; D perhaps matches TRBD1 (5 bases). Trimming left V 2 bases short and J 0 bases short, with 11 bases between. This CDR3 is built from 17 residues. Per the germline V gene, CDR1 is LNHDA and CDR2 is SQIVND (reference sequence). The DNA for the CDR3 is TGTGCCAGTAGTATAAGGCAGGGTAGCTCTGGGGCCAACGTCCTGACTTTC. Amino acid sequence: CASSIRQGSSGANVLTF.

This clone appeared a single time. The V gene is TRBV2, the J gene TRBJ1-1; D is ambiguous. Germline lookup yields CDR1 SNHLY and CDR2 FYNNEI. The CDR3 spans 12 residues. V was pared by 6 bases and J by 4 bases, with 9 bases between. This CDR3 reads CASSAPVTEAFF. DNA of the CDR3: TGTGCCAGCAGCGCGCCCGTCACTGAAGCTTTCTTT.

The genes are TRBV29-1 and TRBJ2-7; 8 nucleotides align to TRBD1. The V gene end was trimmed by 6 bases and the J gene end by 9 bases; junction bases not matched to a gene: 10. In germline, CDR1 is SQVTM, CDR2 ANQGSEA. The CDR3 has 12 amino acids. In nucleotides, the CDR3 is TGCAGCGTCCTAATGACAGGGGAAGGGCAGTACTTC. Translated: CSVLMTGEGQYF.

This sequence joins TRBV7-2 and TRBJ1-5, with D perhaps matching TRBD1 (6 bases). This CDR3 is built from 15 residues. Looked up from germline, CDR1 is SGHTA and CDR2 is FQGNSA. The V end lost 6 bases, the J end lost 4 bases, and 16 bases lay between the germline ends. CDR3 DNA sequence: TGTGCCAGCAGTGTCGTAGGACAGATTAATCAGCCCCAGCATTTT. Amino acid sequence: CASSVVGQINQPQHF.

This chain uses TRBV6-2 or TRBV6-3 with TRBJ1-2, with D possibly being TRBD1 (6 bases). The V gene lost 5 bases and the J gene lost 6 bases, with 16 bases spanning the gap. Germline assignment: CDR1 MNHEY and CDR2 SVGEGT. This CDR3 region has 14 residues. CDR3 nucleotide sequence: TGTGCCAGCAGTCTCCTGGGGGGGCAAGATGGCTACACCTTC. Encoded protein: CASSLLGGQDGYTF.

V and J are TRBV2 and TRBJ2-7, with 10 bases aligning to TRBD1. V lost 4 bases and J lost 3; bases outside the gene matches: 3. CDR3 length: 14 residues. Germline values: CDR1 SNHLY, CDR2 FYNNEI. The CDR3 is CASSGQGAIYEQYF. In DNA, the CDR3 is TGTGCCAGCAGTGGACAGGGGGCAATCTACGAGCAGTACTTC.

The rearrangement uses TRBV6-5 and TRBJ2-1, with unresolved D. Germline V gene data show CDR1 as MNHEY and CDR2 as SVGAGI. The CDR3 is 13 amino acids. V shed 6 bases and J shed 1 base, with 7 bases lying between them. CDR3 coding DNA: TGTGCCAGCAGGCCAGGTTCCTACAATGAGCAGTTCTTC. This encodes CASRPGSYNEQFF.

The rearrangement joins TRBV19 to TRBJ1-5, with 7 bases lining up with TRBD1. The CDR3 loop spans 17 amino acids. Germline V gene lookup returns CDR1 LNHDA and CDR2 SQIVND (reference sequence). V lost 9 bases and J lost 7; bases outside the gene matches: 21. CDR3 amino acids: CASTGTTGNGYNQPQHF. The DNA for the CDR3 is TGTGCCAGCACAGGGACGACAGGGAATGGGTATAACCAGCCCCAGCATTTT.

The J gene is TRBJ2-7, the V gene TRBV6-1; D not resolved. Germline-derived CDR1 and CDR2 are MNHNS and SASEGT. V lost 7 bases to trimming and J lost 0 bases, with 16 bases between them. The CDR3 is 15 residues long. For the CDR3, the DNA is TGTGCCAGCACCCTAAAGGAACAGTTCTCCTACGAGCAGTACTTC. Translating it yields CASTLKEQFSYEQYF.

The gene calls are TRBV7-3 and TRBJ2-7; 8 nucleotides agree with TRBD2. Germline V gene sequence: CDR1 SGHTA, CDR2 FQGTGA. The CDR3 runs 17 residues. Trimming took 2 bases from V and 2 from J; bases not matched to a gene: 11. The CDR3 sequence is CASSLHSTSDYPYEQYF. The CDR3 nucleotides read TGTGCCAGCAGCTTACATTCGACTAGCGATTACCCCTACGAGCAGTACTTC.

The V and J genes are TRBV5-1 and TRBJ2-5, with TRBD2 as a possible D gene (7 bases). Trimming shortened V by 4 bases and J by 5 bases, and 15 bases separated the two germline ends. The germline V gene encodes CDR1 SGHRS and CDR2 YFSETQ. This CDR3 contains 14 residues. The CDR3 loop is CASSATGGQETQYF. Written as DNA, the CDR3 is TGCGCCAGCAGCGCCACCGGGGGGCAGGAGACCCAGTACTTC.

J is TRBJ2-2 and V is TRBV10-2; D perhaps matches TRBD1 (5 bases). Trimming removed 6 bases from V and 6 bases from J, with 11 bases in between. The CDR3 runs 13 residues. Germline CDR1 and CDR2: WSHSY and SAAADI. The CDR3 nucleotides are TGCGCCAGCAGACCCCAGGGTGCCGGGGAGCTGTTTTTT. Amino acid sequence: CASRPQGAGELFF.

Only a few counts were recorded for this clone. The V gene is TRBV6-5, the J gene TRBJ1-5; 8 bases agree with TRBD1. From germline, CDR1 is MNHEY and CDR2 SVGAGI. Unmatched junction bases numbered 8, after V lost 4 bases and J lost 6 bases. The length of the CDR3 is 15 residues. The CDR3 DNA is TGTGCCAGCAGTTCCGGACAGGGAAAGCTTCAGCCCCAGCATTTT. Translation: CASSSGQGKLQPQHF.